This T cell receptor beta chain appears in the sequencing data of a study of blood T cell repertoires in COVID-19. Study-level information: There were acute and convalescent COVID-19 samples, and they came from the United States, Italy and Spain.

The protocol was immunoSEQ multiplex PCR, while the TCRdb copy is restricted to in-frame clones and leaves out a portion. The repertoire holds roughly 200,000 clones, with about 87% as singletons. V was clipped by 2 bases and J by 3 bases, with 4 bases between them. Germline V gives CDR1 MDHEN, CDR2 SYDVKM. The CDR3 covers 12 residues. The receptor comes from a man between 65 and 85 years old with acute or convalescent COVID-19. Input material: peripheral blood. The chain links TRBV28 to TRBJ1-1, with D unclear. CDR3 protein: CASSLTDTEAFF. CDR3 nucleotide sequence: TGTGCCAGCAGTTTAACGGACACTGAAGCTTTCTTT.